The T cell receptor (beta chain) under discussion was sequenced for a study of blood T cell repertoires in COVID-19. Some clones are missing from TCRdb's copy, which holds only in-frame ones; the method was immunoSEQ multiplex PCR. This sample has about 90,000 clones, with 75% to 95% found just once. V was shortened by 1 base and J by 2 bases, with 12 bases between the two germline ends. Germline loops: CDR1 SGHTA, CDR2 FQGNSA. This CDR3 is 15 amino acids long. The sample holds a few counts of this clone. The clonotype originates from a human donor with active COVID-19. The donor label of this sample is uncertain. V gene TRBV7-2 combines with J gene TRBJ2-7; D is unresolved. What was sequenced was peripheral blood. Here the CDR3 DNA reads TGTGCCAGCAGCTTAGAGACGACAAGGCCCTACGAGCAGTACTTC. It translates to CASSLETTRPYEQYF.